This T cell receptor beta chain was captured by sequencing in a study of identical twins. Study-level points and caveats: Models underestimated TCR alpha sharing (out-of-frame) in monozygotic twins. Where beta out-of-frame sequences were concerned, excess twin sharing was weaker. Abundant beta clonotypes from cord blood bore fewer insertions; memory repertoires lacked this pattern.

A universal primer site came from template switching; cDNA carried unique molecular identifiers. TCRdb reprocessed the 5' RACE reads via MiXCR and lists one record per CDR3 protein. This table holds some 1,600,000 distinct CDR3 sequences, about 31% found once. The CDR3 is made up of 17 amino acids. The germline gives CDR1 SGHAT, CDR2 FQDESV (reference sequence). Concerning this clonotype itself: Its antigen remains unidentified. The CDR3 ends on some other residue instead of the conserved phenylalanine or tryptophan, so this is likely a read error.

Specimen: cord blood. V is TRBV11-1 and J is TRBJ2-1, with D possibly being TRBD2 (6 bases). The tail of the sequence fits TRBJ2-7 better, so the J call may be wrong. The receptor was derived from a newborn girl in good health. As DNA, the CDR3 is TGTGCCAGCAGCCCAGACGTCGGGGGAAGGACCTACAATGAGCAGTACTTA. Translated, it gives CASSPDVGGRTYNEQYL.